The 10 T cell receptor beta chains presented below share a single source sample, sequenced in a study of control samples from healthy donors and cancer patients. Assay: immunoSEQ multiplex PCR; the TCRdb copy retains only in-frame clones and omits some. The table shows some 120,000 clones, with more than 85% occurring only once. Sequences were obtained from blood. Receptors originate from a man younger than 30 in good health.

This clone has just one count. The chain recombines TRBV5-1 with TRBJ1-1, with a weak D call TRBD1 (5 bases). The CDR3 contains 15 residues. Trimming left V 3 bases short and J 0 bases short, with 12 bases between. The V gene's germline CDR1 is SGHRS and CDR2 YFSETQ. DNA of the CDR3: TGCGCCAGCAGCTCGACCGGGACGGTGAACACTGAAGCTTTCTTT. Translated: CASSSTGTVNTEAFF. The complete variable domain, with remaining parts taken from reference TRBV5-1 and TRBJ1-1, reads KAGVTQTPRYLIKTRGQQVTLSCSPISGHRSVSWYQQTPGQGLQFLFEYFSETQRNKGNFPGRFSGRQFSNSRSEMNVSTLELGDSALYLCASSSTGTVNTEAFFGQGTRLTVV.

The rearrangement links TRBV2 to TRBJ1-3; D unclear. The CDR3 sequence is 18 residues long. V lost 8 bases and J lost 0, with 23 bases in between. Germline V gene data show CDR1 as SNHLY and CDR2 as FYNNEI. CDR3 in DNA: TGTGCCAGCCCCTTTGCAAGGACGGATCGAGACTCTGGAAACACCATATATTTT. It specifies CASPFARTDRDSGNTIYF.

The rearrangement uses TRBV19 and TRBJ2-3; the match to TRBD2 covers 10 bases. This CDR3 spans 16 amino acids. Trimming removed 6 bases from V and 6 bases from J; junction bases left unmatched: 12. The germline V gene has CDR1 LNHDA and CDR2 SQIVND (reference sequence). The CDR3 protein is CASSGPGLARADTQYF. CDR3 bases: TGTGCCAGTAGCGGACCGGGACTAGCGAGGGCGGATACGCAGTATTTT.

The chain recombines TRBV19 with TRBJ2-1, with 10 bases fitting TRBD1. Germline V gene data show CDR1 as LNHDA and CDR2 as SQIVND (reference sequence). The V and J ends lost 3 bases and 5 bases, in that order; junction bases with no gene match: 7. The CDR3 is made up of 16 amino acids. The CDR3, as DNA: TGTGCCAGTAGTATCTCGGGACAGGGGAGCCACAATGAGCAGTTCTTC. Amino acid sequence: CASSISGQGSHNEQFF.

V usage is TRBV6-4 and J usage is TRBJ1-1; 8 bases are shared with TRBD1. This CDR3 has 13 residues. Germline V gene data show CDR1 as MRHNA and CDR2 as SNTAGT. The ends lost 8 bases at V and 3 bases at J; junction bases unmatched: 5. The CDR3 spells CASRTGWDTEAFF. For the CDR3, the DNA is TGTGCCAGCCGGACAGGGTGGGACACTGAAGCTTTCTTT.

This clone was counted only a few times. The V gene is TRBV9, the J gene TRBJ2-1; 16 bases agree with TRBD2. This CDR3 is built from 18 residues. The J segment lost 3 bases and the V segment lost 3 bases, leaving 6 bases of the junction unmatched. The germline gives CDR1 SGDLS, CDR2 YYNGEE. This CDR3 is CASSGGLAGGFGYNEQFF. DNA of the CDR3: TGTGCCAGCAGCGGGGGACTAGCGGGAGGGTTTGGCTACAATGAGCAGTTCTTC.

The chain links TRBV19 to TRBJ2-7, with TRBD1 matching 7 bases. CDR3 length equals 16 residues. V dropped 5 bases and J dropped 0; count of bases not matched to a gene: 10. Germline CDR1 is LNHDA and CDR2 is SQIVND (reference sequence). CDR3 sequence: CASSDLGQMSSYEQYF. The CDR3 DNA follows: TGTGCCAGTAGTGACCTGGGACAGATGAGCTCCTACGAGCAGTACTTC.

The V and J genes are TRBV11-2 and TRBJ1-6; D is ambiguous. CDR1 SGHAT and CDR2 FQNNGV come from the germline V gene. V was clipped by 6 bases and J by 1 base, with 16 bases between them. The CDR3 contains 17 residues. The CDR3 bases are TGTGCCAGCAGACGGGTGATGGGTGCGTCCTATAATTCACCCCTCCACTTT. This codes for CASRRVMGASYNSPLHF.

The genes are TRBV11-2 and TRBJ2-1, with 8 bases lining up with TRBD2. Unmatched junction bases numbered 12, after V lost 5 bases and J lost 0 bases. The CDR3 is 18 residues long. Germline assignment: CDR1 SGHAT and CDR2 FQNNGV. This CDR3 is CASSPFLAGGRSYNEQFF. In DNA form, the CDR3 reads TGTGCCAGCAGCCCCTTTCTGGCGGGAGGACGCTCCTACAATGAGCAGTTCTTC. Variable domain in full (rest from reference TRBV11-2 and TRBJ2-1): EAGVAQSPRYKIIEKRQSVAFWCNPISGHATLYWYQQILGQGPKLLIQFQNNGVVDDSQLPKDRFSAERLKGVDSTLKIQPAKLEDSAVYLCASSPFLAGGRSYNEQFFGPGTRLTVL.

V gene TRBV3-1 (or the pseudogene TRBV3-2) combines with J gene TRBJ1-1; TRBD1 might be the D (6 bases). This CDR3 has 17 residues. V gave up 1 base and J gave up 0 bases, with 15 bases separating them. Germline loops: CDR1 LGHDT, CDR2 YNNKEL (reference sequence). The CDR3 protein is CASSQVVAGHMNTEAFF. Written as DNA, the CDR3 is TGTGCCAGCAGCCAAGTTGTGGCGGGACACATGAACACTGAAGCTTTCTTT.